This T cell receptor (beta chain) emerged from a study of prognosis after radiotherapy for stage I lung cancer. Study summary: Deemed medically inoperable were all patients with non-small cell lung cancer.

Whole-study findings and limits: In patients receiving stereotactic body radiation therapy, unique TCR clone counts fell afterward, median roughly 10,000 versus 7,000.

Trimming cost V 2 bases and J 6 bases, with 17 bases left between them. Germline CDR1 SGHVS, CDR2 FNYEAQ. The CDR3 has 16 residues. A draw of roughly 6 milliliters of peripheral blood took place at each of two time points. A remark on this clonotype: Its antigen remains unidentified.

Genomic DNA was the source, and TCR beta CDR3 was amplified from it by two-round multiplex PCR. Primers specific to each TRBV and TRBJ gene were used in first-round PCR. TCRdb re-called the multiplex PCR reads with MiXCR, one entry per CDR3 protein. The sample lists roughly 30,000 distinct CDR3 sequences, approximately 51% occurring once. Sample: PBMCs, taken before or after stereotactic body radiation therapy (not recorded which). The chain recombines TRBV7-6 with TRBJ2-1; D gene unclear. The origin of this receptor is a donor aged 50 or older with non-small cell lung cancer. In nucleotides, the CDR3 is TGTGCCAGCAGCTTATTTATCGGTAGGGCCTCCAATGAGCAGTTCTTC. Protein product: CASSLFIGRASNEQFF.